These 28 T cell receptor beta chains were sequenced from one sample in a study of CD8 T cells in Susac syndrome. It was with random hexamers that about 0.45 to 1 ug RNA was reverse transcribed. TCRdb redid the calling of the immunoSEQ multiplex PCR reads with MiXCR, one entry per CDR3 protein. The sample lists roughly 170,000 distinct CDR3 sequences; 93% were seen once. Sequencing used CD4+ T cells from PBMCs. These receptor sequences come from a human donor with multiple sclerosis.

This chain links TRBV20-1 with TRBJ1-1; D call uncertain. Germline V gives CDR1 DFQATT, CDR2 SNEGSKA (reference sequence). CDR3 length equals 11 residues. The germline V and J ends were trimmed by 3 bases and 7 bases, with 9 bases remaining between them. CDR3 coding DNA: TGCAGTGCTAGGATACAGAGTGAAGCTTTCTTT. It translates to CSARIQSEAFF.

This chain joins TRBV5-4 and TRBJ2-3; 9 nucleotides match TRBD2. V gave up 5 bases and J gave up 4 bases; unmatched junction bases: 2. Germline V gene data show CDR1 as SGHNT and CDR2 as YYREEE (reference sequence). The CDR3 runs 13 residues. CDR3 sequence: CASRLAGADTQYF. In DNA form, the CDR3 reads TGTGCCAGCAGGTTAGCGGGAGCAGATACGCAGTATTTT.

The chain links TRBV9 to TRBJ1-1; 8 bases map to TRBD1. The CDR3 runs to 18 residues. Germline V gene sequence: CDR1 SGDLS, CDR2 YYNGEE. V trimming: 0 bases; J trimming: 3 bases; junction bases outside the gene matches: 13. The CDR3, as DNA: TGTGCCAGCAGCGTAGACCCAGGGGGCGCGGGTCGGGACACTGAAGCTTTCTTT. Its translation is CASSVDPGGAGRDTEAFF.

For the CDR3, the DNA is TGCGCCAGCACAATCGGCCCCAACTCTGAAGAGGAAAAACTGTTTTTT. This codes for CASTIGPNSEEEKLFF. This chain joins TRBV5-1 and TRBJ1-4; D is unclear. The germline gives CDR1 SGHRS, CDR2 YFSETQ. Trimming pared 6 bases from V and 8 bases from J, leaving 23 bases between. CDR3 length: 16 residues.

This chain connects TRBV18 to TRBJ1-5; 7 bases agree with TRBD1. The germline CDR1 and CDR2 sequences are KGHSH and LQKENI. The V and J ends lost 3 bases and 10 bases, in that order; junction bases with no gene match: 12. The CDR3 is made up of 15 amino acids. CDR3 loop: CASSPLPGGPGPQHF. CDR3 coding DNA: TGTGCCAGCTCACCCCTCCCAGGGGGGCCCGGTCCCCAGCATTTT.

This rearrangement joins TRBV29-1 to TRBJ2-5, with TRBD1 identical over 7 bases. V trimming: 7 bases; J trimming: 4 bases; junction bases outside the gene matches: 9. This CDR3 has 13 amino acids. Germline CDR1 reads SQVTM; CDR2 reads ANQGSEA. CDR3 residues: CSGLLAGGETQYF. The CDR3 DNA sequence: TGCAGCGGTCTGCTAGCAGGGGGAGAGACCCAGTACTTC.

V is TRBV20-1 and J is TRBJ2-7, with 7 bases identical to TRBD2. This CDR3 is 14 amino acids long. Germline V gives CDR1 DFQATT, CDR2 SNEGSKA (reference sequence). The trim removed 2 bases at V and 4 bases at J, leaving 8 bases unmatched. CDR3 loop: CSARRRELLYEQYF. CDR3 in DNA: TGCAGTGCTAGACGGCGGGAGCTTTTGTACGAGCAGTACTTC.

The CDR3 protein is CASSLKIAAPYNEQFF. CDR3 nucleotide sequence: TGTGCCAGCAGCTTAAAAATCGCTGCACCGTACAATGAGCAGTTCTTC. The chain links TRBV11-2 to TRBJ2-1; no reliable D call. Germline V lookup: CDR1 SGHAT, CDR2 FQNNGV. V shed 2 bases and J shed 4 bases, with 15 bases lying between them. The CDR3 is 16 amino acids.

The V gene is TRBV19, the J gene TRBJ2-7, with D perhaps matching TRBD2 (8 bases). V was trimmed by 3 bases and J by 3 bases, leaving 12 bases between them. This CDR3 is 14 amino acids long. Germline-derived CDR1 and CDR2 are LNHDA and SQIVND (reference sequence). CDR3 DNA sequence: TGTGCCAGTAGTATCGGGAGGGGGCTCTACGAGCAGTACTTC. Protein: CASSIGRGLYEQYF.

The chain employs TRBV14 and TRBJ2-1; D is unclear. There are 12 residues in the CDR3. Germline assignment: CDR1 SGHDN and CDR2 FVKESK. V was trimmed by 4 bases and J by 9 bases, leaving 10 bases between them. CDR3 residues: CASSPLSGEQFF. Written as DNA, the CDR3 is TGTGCCAGCAGCCCCCTTTCGGGTGAGCAGTTCTTC.

V gene TRBV18 combines with J gene TRBJ1-1; D not certain. Deletions cut 0 bases from V and 4 bases from J, with 6 bases between. From germline, CDR1 is KGHSH and CDR2 LQKENI. This CDR3 is 13 amino acids long. The CDR3 nucleotides are TGTGCCAGCTCACCACCGGGAGGCACTGAAGCTTTCTTT. It yields the protein CASSPPGGTEAFF.

This rearrangement joins TRBV6-5 to TRBJ2-1, with TRBD1 matching 9 bases. The germline V gene encodes CDR1 MNHEY and CDR2 SVGAGI. V shed 2 bases, J shed 7 bases, and the junction held 6 bases outside the gene matches. CDR3 length: 15 amino acids. CDR3 DNA: TGTGCCAGCAGTTACGTCGGGACAGGGATTAATGAGCAGTTCTTC. Translated: CASSYVGTGINEQFF.

This clonotype was observed a single time. The chain employs TRBV2 and TRBJ1-2; 10 nucleotides align to TRBD1. The CDR3 spans 11 residues. CDR1 and CDR2 (germline): SNHLY, FYNNEI. J lost 7 bases, V lost 10 bases, and 3 bases had no gene match. In DNA, the CDR3 is TGTGCCACCGGACAGGGGGGTGGCTACACCTTC. Translated, it gives CATGQGGGYTF.

V gene TRBV7-2 combines with J gene TRBJ2-7; weak D call: TRBD2 (5 bases). This CDR3 has 15 residues. Trimming took off 3 bases at V and 0 bases at J, with 12 bases between the two ends. CDR1 and CDR2 (germline): SGHTA, FQGNSA. This CDR3 reads CASSFGSARSYEQYF. CDR3 DNA sequence: TGTGCCAGCAGCTTCGGTAGCGCCCGCTCCTACGAGCAGTACTTC. Variable domain in full (rest from reference TRBV7-2 and TRBJ2-7): GAGVSQSPSNKVTEKGKDVELRCDPISGHTALYWYRQSLGQGLEFLIYFQGNSAPDKSGLPSDRFSAERTGGSVSTLTIQRTQQEDSAVYLCASSFGSARSYEQYFGPGTRLTVT.

V and J are TRBV5-6 and TRBJ1-5; D is perhaps TRBD1 (5 bases). CDR1 is SGHDT and CDR2 is YYEEEE in the germline V gene. Between the trimmed V and J ends, which lost 2 bases and 9 bases, there was a span of 12 bases. The CDR3 extends over 13 amino acids. CDR3: CASSFGMGGPQHF. CDR3 in DNA: TGTGCCAGCAGCTTCGGTATGGGGGGGCCCCAGCATTTT.

The chain joins TRBV2 to TRBJ2-7; a weak D match, TRBD2 (5 bases). Germline V lookup: CDR1 SNHLY, CDR2 FYNNEI. The CDR3 sequence is 15 residues long. The ends were cut back, 6 bases at V and 3 bases at J, with 18 bases in the middle. CDR3 DNA sequence: TGTGCCAGCAGAAGGGCTAGCCGCCTTGACTACGAGCAGTACTTC. It translates to CASRRASRLDYEQYF.

This chain connects TRBV29-1 to TRBJ2-1; a weak D match, TRBD1 (7 bases). CDR3 length: 15 amino acids. Germline CDR1 is SQVTM and CDR2 is ANQGSEA. Trimming took 5 bases from V and 0 from J, leaving 14 bases between them. This CDR3 is CSVQGGLSSYNEQFF. Here the CDR3 DNA reads TGCAGCGTTCAGGGGGGTCTGAGCTCCTACAATGAGCAGTTCTTC.

The chain is built from TRBV6-5 and TRBJ1-4; 8 positions match TRBD1. This CDR3 is 13 amino acids long. Trimming removed 6 bases from V and 8 bases from J; junction bases left unmatched: 5. CDR1 and CDR2 (germline): MNHEY, SVGAGI. CDR3 coding DNA: TGTGCCAGCAGGGCAGGGGGCGACGAAAAACTGTTTTTT. It encodes CASRAGGDEKLFF.

The rearrangement uses TRBV18 and TRBJ2-7; a weak D match, TRBD1 (5 bases). V lost 0 bases to trimming and J lost 6 bases, with 9 bases between them. This CDR3 spans 13 amino acids. The V gene's germline CDR1 is KGHSH and CDR2 LQKENI. The CDR3 DNA reads as TGTGCCAGCTCACCACCCGGACATACCGAGCAGTACTTC. It specifies CASSPPGHTEQYF.

The chain recombines TRBV20-1 with TRBJ1-2; no reliable D call. CDR3 length: 13 amino acids. V lost 4 bases to trimming and J lost 5 bases, with 14 bases between them. The V gene's germline CDR1 is DFQATT and CDR2 SNEGSKA (reference sequence). The CDR3 region has the DNA TGCAGTGCTACCCCCAGTGGGGAATATGGCTACACCTTC. Its translation: CSATPSGEYGYTF.

The gene calls are TRBV2 and TRBJ1-4; D not certain. Deletions cut 6 bases from V and 4 bases from J, with 3 bases between. Germline-derived CDR1 and CDR2 are SNHLY and FYNNEI. The CDR3 length is 11 residues. Here the CDR3 reads CASRVNEKLFF. The CDR3 DNA sequence: TGTGCCAGCAGGGTTAATGAAAAACTGTTTTTT. Looking up the rest from reference TRBV2 and TRBJ1-4 gives the full variable domain: EPEVTQTPSHQVTQMGQEVILRCVPISNHLYFYWYRQILGQKVEFLVSFYNNEISEKSEIFDDQFSVERPDGSNFTLKIRSTKLEDSAMYFCASRVNEKLFFGSGTQLSVL.

The chain is built from TRBV5-1 and TRBJ2-5, with a possible D match to TRBD2 (5 bases). Germline-derived CDR1 and CDR2 are SGHRS and YFSETQ. CDR3 length equals 15 residues. V was pared by 0 bases and J by 4 bases, with 13 bases between. The CDR3 reads CASSLAVERGETQYF. CDR3 nucleotide sequence: TGCGCCAGCAGCTTGGCCGTCGAACGGGGAGAGACCCAGTACTTC.

V gene TRBV20-1 combines with J gene TRBJ2-7, with D perhaps assigned TRBD1 or TRBD2 (7 bases each). V lost 2 bases and J 7 bases, leaving 21 bases between the germline ends. The germline V gene encodes CDR1 DFQATT and CDR2 SNEGSKA (reference sequence). This CDR3 has 15 residues. CDR3 loop: CSARSGGGKVGEQYF. The CDR3 DNA is TGCAGTGCTAGATCAGGGGGAGGGAAGGTAGGGGAGCAGTACTTC.

This chain uses TRBV20-1 with TRBJ2-7; perhaps TRBD2 as D (6 bases). The germline CDR1 and CDR2 sequences are DFQATT and SNEGSKA (reference sequence). V gave up 0 bases and J gave up 5 bases, with 11 bases separating them. CDR3 length: 13 amino acids. The CDR3 region is CSARDSGVNEQYF. The CDR3 region has the DNA TGCAGTGCTAGAGATTCGGGAGTCAACGAGCAGTACTTC.

The chain employs TRBV12-1 and TRBJ1-1. TRBV12-1 is described as a pseudogene. This CDR3 is 13 amino acids long. CDR3 region: CASSFGPDTEAFF. CDR3 coding DNA: TGTGCCAGCAGCTTTGGGCCAGACACTGAAGCTTTCTTT.

The chain employs TRBV28 and TRBJ2-1; 12 nucleotides agree with TRBD2. V shed 4 bases and J 7 bases; nucleotides not matched to a gene: 17. CDR1 MDHEN and CDR2 SYDVKM come from the germline V gene. The CDR3 is made up of 19 amino acids. The CDR3 spells CASSSYWLTLAGGHNEQFF. The CDR3 DNA reads as TGTGCCAGCAGTTCTTATTGGTTGACCCTAGCGGGAGGGCATAATGAGCAGTTCTTC.

V gene TRBV6-2 or TRBV6-3 combines with J gene TRBJ2-7; D possibly corresponds to TRBD2 (5 bases). The CDR3 is 14 residues long. Trimming pared 2 bases from V and 5 bases from J, leaving 13 bases between. Germline CDR1 and CDR2: MNHEY and SVGEGT. The CDR3 sequence is CASSYGSPPDEQYF. In DNA form, the CDR3 reads TGTGCCAGCAGTTACGGGAGCCCCCCGGACGAGCAGTACTTC.

The rearrangement uses TRBV5-1 and TRBJ2-5, with D maybe TRBD2 (5 bases). The CDR3 loop spans 16 amino acids. Germline loops: CDR1 SGHRS, CDR2 YFSETQ. With 4 bases removed from V and 1 base from J, the gap between germline ends came to 17 bases. In DNA form, the CDR3 reads TGCGCCAGCAGCCGAAGCGGCAGCGGCCTCCAAGAGACCCAGTACTTC. Its translation is CASSRSGSGLQETQYF.